The 5 T cell receptor beta chains below come from one sample, sequenced in a study of T-cell memory formation after mild COVID-19. TCRdb analysed the 5' RACE reads with MiXCR anew, one entry per CDR3 protein. The table shows more than 350,000 distinct CDR3 sequences, with over 20% occurring only once. The sample was PBMCs or a T cell subset sorted from them (not recorded which). All receptors derive from an adult woman who had mild COVID-19 (a few samples of this study predate the infection). Cell type and time point are not known.

Only a few counts were recorded for this clonotype. The chain couples TRBV7-3 to TRBJ2-1; D gene ambiguous. The germline V gene encodes CDR1 SGHTA and CDR2 FQGTGA. The CDR3 covers 12 residues. Deletions cut 5 bases from V and 8 bases from J, with 10 bases between. CDR3 loop: CASSRSKHEQFF. The CDR3 nucleotides read TGTGCCAGCAGCCGAAGCAAACATGAGCAGTTCTTC.

The chain combines TRBV7-9 with TRBJ1-5; a possible D gene is TRBD1 (6 bases). Trimming took off 5 bases at V and 1 base at J, with 15 bases between the two ends. Germline CDR1 reads SEHNR; CDR2 reads FQNEAQ (reference sequence). The CDR3 spans 16 residues. The CDR3 nucleotides read TGTGCCAGCAGCCCACCAGGGGTGAAGAGCAATCAGCCCCAGCATTTT. The encoded protein is CASSPPGVKSNQPQHF. Looking up the rest from reference TRBV7-9 and TRBJ1-5 gives the full variable domain: DTGVSQNPRHKITKRGQNVTFRCDPISEHNRLYWYRQTLGQGPEFLTYFQNEAQLEKSRLLSDRFSAERPKGSFSTLEIQRTEQGDSAMYLCASSPPGVKSNQPQHFGDGTRLSIL.

The rearrangement links TRBV12-3 or TRBV12-4 to TRBJ1-1; D is unclear. The CDR3 extends over 13 amino acids. Trimming removed 1 base at V and 11 bases at J, with 14 bases between. The CDR3 protein is CASSLESKSGAFF. Here the CDR3 DNA reads TGTGCCAGCAGTTTAGAGTCGAAGAGCGGGGCTTTCTTT.

The rearrangement links TRBV7-3 to TRBJ2-2; 8 bases fit TRBD1. The CDR3 loop spans 15 amino acids. From germline, CDR1 is SGHTA and CDR2 FQGTGA. J lost 5 bases, V lost 4 bases, and 6 bases had no gene match. The CDR3 region is CASSSDRAGTGELFF. The CDR3 DNA reads as TGTGCCAGCAGCTCGGACAGGGCTGGGACCGGGGAGCTGTTTTTT.

This clonotype has just a few counts. This sequence joins TRBV7-2 and TRBJ1-3; D is uncertain. Trimming stripped 5 bases from V and 4 bases from J, with 6 bases between. There are 12 residues in the CDR3. The germline V gene has CDR1 SGHTA and CDR2 FQGNSA. The CDR3 protein is CASSSQGNTIYF. The CDR3 DNA sequence: TGTGCCAGCAGCAGTCAGGGAAACACCATATATTTT.